This T cell receptor (beta chain) was found in a study of shared T cell receptors in the human thymus. CDR1 and CDR2 (germline): MNHEY, SMNVEV (reference sequence). This CDR3 contains 15 residues. V lost 6 bases, J lost 5 bases, and 8 bases stayed unmatched. Produced via immunoSEQ multiplex PCR; TCRdb's table is partial and in-frame only. The sample lists approximately 660,000 clones, 85% to 90% occurring once. Another study also made use of these data, one on human thymus T cells. From that paper: Serving as donors were healthy Finnish infants, each of whom was having open corrective surgery for congenital heart defects. The thymus tissue came from resections taken during corrective heart surgery.

The sequence came from a boy younger than two with a congenital heart defect. The rearrangement joins TRBV27 to TRBJ2-1; 9 nucleotides line up with TRBD1. Sample: thymocytes. CDR3 protein: CASSPGGTGHNEQFF. CDR3 sequence (DNA): TGTGCCAGCAGCCCTGGGGGGACAGGGCACAATGAGCAGTTCTTC.